The 9 T cell receptor beta chains given below trace back to one sample, sequenced in a study of PD-1 blockade in classical Hodgkin lymphoma. The time point denotes: cycle 4 day 1 (C4D1), after more than 5 weeks of nivolumab. In every patient, relapse followed autologous stem cell transplantation, while exposure to brentuximab vedotin differed. The protocol was immunoSEQ multiplex PCR, while the TCRdb copy is restricted to in-frame clones and leaves out a portion. The data show tens of thousands of clones, with around nine tenths seen just once and under 3.5% held by the top ten. The sequenced sample was peripheral blood mononuclear cells (PBMCs), obtained before the fourth cycle of nivolumab. These receptor sequences come from a human donor with classical Hodgkin lymphoma.

This chain connects TRBV28 to TRBJ2-5; the D gene could be TRBD1 or TRBD2 (7 bases each). Trimming pared 2 bases from V and 5 bases from J, leaving 12 bases between. From germline, CDR1 is MDHEN and CDR2 SYDVKM. There are 14 residues in the CDR3. The CDR3 nucleotides are TGTGCCAGCAGTTTAGGGAGGGGGCGGGAGACCCAGTACTTC. Amino acids: CASSLGRGRETQYF.

The chain employs TRBV18 and TRBJ2-7; TRBD1 aligns across 7 bases. The CDR3 spans 13 residues. Trimming cost V 3 bases and J 3 bases; bases outside gene matches: 2. In germline, CDR1 is KGHSH, CDR2 LQKENI. The chain's CDR3 is CASSPGQHYEQYF. As DNA, the CDR3 is TGTGCCAGCTCACCGGGACAGCACTACGAGCAGTACTTC. The whole variable domain, remainder taken from reference TRBV18 and TRBJ2-7, is NAGVMQNPRHLVRRRGQEARLRCSPMKGHSHVYWYRQLPEEGLKFMVYLQKENIIDESGMPKERFSAEFPKEGPSILRIQQVVRGDSAAYFCASSPGQHYEQYFGPGTRLTVT.

This chain connects TRBV6-1 to TRBJ2-1; a weak D match, TRBD1 (5 bases). Germline values: CDR1 MNHNS, CDR2 SASEGT. V lost 3 bases and J lost 1, with 10 bases in between. The CDR3 runs 15 residues. The CDR3 DNA reads TGTGCCAGCAGTGACGATGACAGATCCTACAATGAGCAGTTCTTC. As protein: CASSDDDRSYNEQFF.

The CDR3 DNA follows: TGTGCCAGCAGCTTGGTCGGGGCCTCCTACGAGCAGTACTTC. Its translation: CASSLVGASYEQYF. The gene calls are TRBV5-6 and TRBJ2-7; D might be TRBD1 or TRBD2, each matching 5 bases. Trimming removed 0 bases at V and 0 bases at J, with 7 bases between. CDR1 and CDR2 from the germline V gene are SGHDT and YYEEEE. The length of the CDR3 is 14 residues. The entire variable domain, with the rest obtained from reference TRBV5-6 and TRBJ2-7, is as follows: DAGVTQSPTHLIKTRGQQVTLRCSPKSGHDTVSWYQQALGQGPQFIFQYYEEEERQRGNFPDRFSGHQFPNYSSELNVNALLLGDSALYLCASSLVGASYEQYFGPGTRLTVT.

The chain combines TRBV13 with TRBJ2-7, with D possibly TRBD1 on 6 matching bases. CDR1 is PRHDT and CDR2 is FYEKMQ in the germline V gene (reference sequence). CDR3 size: 14 residues. V dropped 4 bases and J dropped 1 base, with 11 bases sitting between them. The CDR3 DNA sequence: TGTGCCAGCAGCTCCATTACAGGGTCCTACGAGCAGTACTTC. Its translation: CASSSITGSYEQYF.

The chain joins TRBV6-5 to TRBJ1-1; D unclear. Trimming shortened V by 2 bases and J by 1 base, and 5 bases separated the two germline ends. Germline assignment: CDR1 MNHEY and CDR2 SVGAGI. The CDR3 length is 13 residues. CDR3: CASSYKGNTEAFF. The CDR3, as DNA: TGTGCCAGCAGTTACAAAGGGAACACTGAAGCTTTCTTT.

This sequence joins TRBV7-2 and TRBJ1-5, with TRBD1 matching over 7 bases. CDR1 is SGHTA and CDR2 is FQGNSA in the germline V gene. V shed 5 bases and J 0 bases; nucleotides not matched to a gene: 13. This CDR3 region has 18 residues. The CDR3: CASSLRDSGAYSNQPQHF. CDR3 DNA sequence: TGTGCCAGCAGCCTAAGGGACAGTGGGGCGTATAGCAATCAGCCCCAGCATTTT.

The V and J genes are TRBV7-6 and TRBJ2-7, with D uncertain. The ends were cut back, 5 bases at V and 0 bases at J, with 14 bases in the middle. Germline V gene sequence: CDR1 SGHVS, CDR2 FNYEAQ. CDR3 length: 15 residues. This CDR3 is CASSGGGGYSYEQYF. Here the CDR3 DNA reads TGTGCCAGCAGCGGCGGTGGCGGATACTCCTACGAGCAGTACTTC.

In the case of this clone: Compared with germline, one end of the junction differs, possibly owing to a read error. This sequence joins TRBV10-1 and TRBJ2-7; D might be TRBD1 (6 bases). The CDR3 loop spans 11 amino acids. Germline V gene sequence: CDR1 WNHNN, CDR2 SYGVQD (reference sequence). DNA of the CDR3: TGCGCCAGCAGTGGACAGGCTGCACATTTATTC. This encodes CASSGQAAHLF.